Detailed here is one T cell receptor beta chain. This entry comes from a study of blood T cell repertoires in COVID-19. On the study more broadly: Specimens from acute and convalescent COVID-19 originated in the United States, Italy and Spain. The analysed material was cDNA or gDNA that came from T cells, B-cell-depleted T cells, or PBMCs.

This CDR3 has 13 amino acids. Trimming pared 7 bases from V and 10 bases from J, leaving 20 bases between. In germline, CDR1 is SGHRS, CDR2 YFSETQ. In the source study's methods: Estimates of nucleated cell counts were drawn from the amplification of reference gene primers. Clones were sequenced by immunoSEQ multiplex PCR, and TCRdb holds only the in-frame ones, with some missing. Clonal size and the V and J genes are those of that table, whereas D and trimming came from the DNA. The sample contains about 180,000 clones, approximately 87% of which appear only once. The receptor comes from a man in his sixties or seventies with active or convalescent COVID-19. The sample taken for sequencing was peripheral blood. The chain uses TRBV5-1 and TRBJ1-1; D ambiguous. The CDR3 DNA reads as TGCGCCAGCGGAACGGGAGATCACGCTAGAGCTTTCTTT. Protein: CASGTGDHARAFF. Based on the CDR3 plus reference TRBV5-1 and TRBJ1-1, the full variable domain is KAGVTQTPRYLIKTRGQQVTLSCSPISGHRSVSWYQQTPGQGLQFLFEYFSETQRNKGNFPGRFSGRQFSNSRSEMNVSTLELGDSALYLCASGTGDHARAFFGQGTRLTVV.